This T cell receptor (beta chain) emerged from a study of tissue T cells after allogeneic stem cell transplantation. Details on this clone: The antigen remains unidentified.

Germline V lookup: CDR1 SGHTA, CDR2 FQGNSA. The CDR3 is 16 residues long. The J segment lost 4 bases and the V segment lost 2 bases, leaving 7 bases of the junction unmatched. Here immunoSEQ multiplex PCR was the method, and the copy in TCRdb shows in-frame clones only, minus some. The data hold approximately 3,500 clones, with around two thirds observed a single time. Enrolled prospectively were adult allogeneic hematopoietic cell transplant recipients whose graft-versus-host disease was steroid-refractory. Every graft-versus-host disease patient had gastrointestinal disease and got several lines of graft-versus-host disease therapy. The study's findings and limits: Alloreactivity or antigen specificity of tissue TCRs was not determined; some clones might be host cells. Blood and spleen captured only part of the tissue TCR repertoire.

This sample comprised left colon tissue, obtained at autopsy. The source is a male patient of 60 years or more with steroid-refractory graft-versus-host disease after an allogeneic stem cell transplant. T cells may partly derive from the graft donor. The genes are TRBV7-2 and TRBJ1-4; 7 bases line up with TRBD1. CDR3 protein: CASSLIFWDSNEKLFF. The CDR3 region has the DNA TGTGCCAGCAGCTTAATTTTTTGGGACAGTAATGAAAAACTGTTTTTT.